The 2 T cell receptor beta chains below come from one sample, sequenced in a study of identical twins. TCRdb re-called the 5' RACE reads with MiXCR, one entry per CDR3 protein. The table has about 460,000 distinct CDR3 sequences, 12% to 15% seen once; the top ten hold about 0.52%. Separately, the same data were catalogued under a study of yellow fever vaccine responses in identical twins.

The sample was CD4+ T cells sorted from blood. The receptors derive from a woman aged 18 to 35 in good health.

The chain recombines TRBV20-1 with TRBJ2-3; D unclear. CDR1 is DFQATT and CDR2 is SNEGSKA in the germline V gene (reference sequence). The CDR3 totals 12 residues. The CDR3 spells CSAKDDTDTQYF. The CDR3 DNA is TGCAGCGCCAAAGATGATACAGATACGCAGTATTTT.

The table lists this clonotype with a few counts. The rearrangement uses TRBV7-2 and TRBJ2-7; 9 nucleotides match TRBD2. V shed 2 bases, J shed 6 bases, and the junction held 11 bases outside the gene matches. This CDR3 region has 16 residues. Germline CDR1 reads SGHTA; CDR2 reads FQGNSA. CDR3 nucleotides: TGTGCCAGCAGCTTATTGGGCGGGAGGGCCTCAGTCGAGCAGTACTTC. It codes for CASSLLGGRASVEQYF. Based on the CDR3 plus reference TRBV7-2 and TRBJ2-7, the full variable domain is GAGVSQSPSNKVTEKGKDVELRCDPISGHTALYWYRQSLGQGLEFLIYFQGNSAPDKSGLPSDRFSAERTGGSVSTLTIQRTQQEDSAVYLCASSLLGGRASVEQYFGPGTRLTVT.